One and the same sample provided the 2 T cell receptor beta chains below, sequenced in a study of radiotherapy plus CTLA-4 blockade in lung cancer. Using immunoSEQ multiplex PCR, the repertoire was profiled, and TCRdb retains in-frame clones only, with some absent. The table lists about 60,000 clones, around 80% of them singletons, with roughly 4% in the top ten. The material was peripheral blood, obtained from a patient treated with radiotherapy plus ipilimumab. These receptors all come from a human donor with non-small cell lung cancer who had a partial response to radiotherapy plus ipilimumab.

This chain connects TRBV27 to TRBJ2-7, with 7 nucleotides matching TRBD2. The germline gives CDR1 MNHEY, CDR2 SMNVEV (reference sequence). J gave up 3 bases and V 0 bases, and 8 bases lay outside the gene matches. There are 16 residues in the CDR3. For the CDR3, the DNA is TGTGCCAGCAGTTTATCGTGGGGGGGTATGAGCTACGAGCAGTACTTC. This gives the protein CASSLSWGGMSYEQYF.

V gene TRBV7-2 combines with J gene TRBJ1-2, with 8 bases matching TRBD1. There are 14 residues in the CDR3. Germline V gene lookup returns CDR1 SGHTA and CDR2 FQGNSA. After removal of 3 bases from V and 3 bases from J, the junction contained 3 bases not matched to a gene. CDR3 in DNA: TGTGCCAGCAGCTTCCAGACAGGGGACTATGGCTACACCTTC. This gives the protein CASSFQTGDYGYTF.